What follows are 20 T cell receptor beta chains derived from one specimen sequenced in a study of graft-versus-host responses after intestinal transplantation. Antigen specificity for these receptors is unknown. The table came from immunoSEQ multiplex PCR; TCRdb's copy has only in-frame clones and leaves some out. The sample has about 59,000 clones; approximately 94% are singletons. This specimen was unstimulated CD4+ T cells sorted from spleen or lymph node cells, taken before transplant. The receptors were gathered from a human donor who was the organ donor for an intestinal transplant.

The J gene is TRBJ2-3, the V gene TRBV6-5; D is possibly TRBD1 or TRBD2 (5 bases each). Germline assignment: CDR1 MNHEY and CDR2 SVGAGI. V lost 6 bases and J lost 0, with 13 bases in between. CDR3 length: 15 amino acids. The CDR3 region has the DNA TGTGCCAGCAGGCCAGGGACGTATAGCACAGATACGCAGTATTTT. Translating gives CASRPGTYSTDTQYF.

The genes are TRBV21-1 and TRBJ2-5. TRBV21-1 is labeled a pseudogene. CDR3 length: 14 residues. CDR3 residues: CASSTARHQETQYF. In DNA, the CDR3 is TGTGCCAGCAGCACCGCCCGGCACCAAGAGACCCAGTACTTC.

This clone was recorded only once. The chain has TRBV6-5 and TRBJ2-3; no firm D call. The germline V gene encodes CDR1 MNHEY and CDR2 SVGAGI. The CDR3 is made up of 11 amino acids. The V end was cut by 4 bases, the J end by 3 bases, with 2 bases between. In DNA form, the CDR3 reads TGTGCCAGCAGTTCTACAGATACGCAGTATTTT. This codes for CASSSTDTQYF.

The V and J genes are TRBV10-3 and TRBJ1-2; 10 nucleotides line up with TRBD1. Trimming took 3 bases from V and 6 from J; bases not matched to a gene: 7. Germline CDR1 is ENHRY and CDR2 is SYGVKD. The CDR3 extends over 15 amino acids. CDR3 sequence reads: CAISDKTGGANGYTF. Written as DNA, the CDR3 is TGTGCCATCAGTGACAAGACAGGGGGCGCGAATGGCTACACCTTC.

This chain links TRBV11-1 with TRBJ2-7; possible D gene TRBD2, 6 bases. The CDR3 contains 14 residues. V gave up 6 bases and J gave up 0 bases, with 12 bases separating them. Germline values: CDR1 SGHAT, CDR2 FQDESV (reference sequence). The CDR3 region has the DNA TGTGCCAGCAGGGTAGCGGTGAGCTCCTACGAGCAGTACTTC. Translated: CASRVAVSSYEQYF.

This chain connects TRBV5-1 to TRBJ2-2, with 16 bases matching TRBD2. Germline V CDR1 and CDR2: SGHRS, YFSETQ. The CDR3 is 20 residues long. Trimming at V came to 2 bases and at J to 5 bases, leaving 12 bases not matched to a gene. In DNA form, the CDR3 reads TGCGCCAGCAGCTTCACCGGGACTAGCGGGGGGGCTGCAGGTACCGGGGAGCTGTTTTTT. This sequence encodes CASSFTGTSGGAAGTGELFF.

The chain recombines TRBV7-2 with TRBJ1-2; D possibly corresponds to TRBD1 (6 bases). The CDR3 covers 15 residues. V dropped 5 bases and J dropped 6 bases, with 19 bases sitting between them. The germline gives CDR1 SGHTA, CDR2 FQGNSA. DNA of the CDR3: TGTGCCAGCAGCCGACGGGGGGGCAGGGAAGATGGCTACACCTTC. Its translation: CASSRRGGREDGYTF.

Worth noting for this clone: The germline gene is not matched at one end of the junction; a read error may be the cause. The chain couples TRBV5-1 to TRBJ2-5; TRBD2 matches 7 bases. Germline V gives CDR1 SGHRS, CDR2 YFSETQ. The CDR3 spans 13 residues. The CDR3 loop reads CASGLAGQETQYF. The CDR3 DNA reads TGCGCCAGCGGCTTAGCGGGCCAAGAGACCCAGTACTTC. The full variable domain, with the rest looked up from reference TRBV5-1 and TRBJ2-5, is KAGVTQTPRYLIKTRGQQVTLSCSPISGHRSVSWYQQTPGQGLQFLFEYFSETQRNKGNFPGRFSGRQFSNSRSEMNVSTLELGDSALYLCASGLAGQETQYFGPGTRLLVL.

The J gene is TRBJ1-6, the V gene TRBV19, with 8 bases fitting TRBD1. Germline V lookup: CDR1 LNHDA, CDR2 SQIVND (reference sequence). The CDR3 runs 17 residues. V lost 3 bases to trimming and J lost 5 bases; unmatched junction nucleotides: 9. The CDR3 nucleotides read TGTGCCAGTAGTATTGGCTGGACAGGGACCCATAATTCACCCCTCCACTTT. Translated, it gives CASSIGWTGTHNSPLHF.

The rearrangement links TRBV9 to TRBJ1-5, with TRBD1 matching over 7 bases. V was pared by 1 base and J by 0 bases, with 1 base of the junction left unmatched. From germline, CDR1 is SGDLS and CDR2 YYNGEE. This CDR3 region has 15 residues. The CDR3 sequence: CASSVTGDSNQPQHF. The CDR3 DNA follows: TGTGCCAGCAGCGTAACAGGGGATAGCAATCAGCCCCAGCATTTT.

V gene TRBV6-5 combines with J gene TRBJ2-1; 9 nucleotides match TRBD2. V lost 0 bases and J lost 7; bases outside the gene matches: 7. This CDR3 region has 16 residues. Germline V lookup: CDR1 MNHEY, CDR2 SVGAGI. The CDR3 spells CASSYSFSGGRNEQFF. CDR3 sequence (DNA): TGTGCCAGCAGTTACTCTTTTAGCGGGGGACGTAATGAGCAGTTCTTC.

The rearrangement links TRBV5-4 to TRBJ2-5; D is uncertain. This CDR3 has 15 amino acids. V was trimmed by 0 bases and J by 1 base, leaving 10 bases between them. The germline V gene encodes CDR1 SGHNT and CDR2 YYREEE (reference sequence). CDR3 in amino acids: CASSLGYRIQETQYF. The CDR3 DNA is TGTGCCAGCAGCTTGGGGTACCGGATCCAAGAGACCCAGTACTTC.

The chain joins TRBV4-3 to TRBJ1-2; 12 bases are shared with TRBD1. V trimming: 3 bases; J trimming: 6 bases; junction bases outside the gene matches: 8. The germline V gene has CDR1 LGHNA and CDR2 YSLEER. This CDR3 has 16 residues. CDR3 in DNA: TGCGCCAGCAGCCAGACCGGGACAGGGGGCGGCCATGGCTACACCTTC. Residues: CASSQTGTGGGHGYTF.

This clone was observed once. The chain combines TRBV19 with TRBJ2-7; 7 bases align to TRBD1. CDR1 LNHDA and CDR2 SQIVND come from the germline V gene (reference sequence). CDR3 length: 16 residues. J gave up 2 bases and V 0 bases, and 7 bases lay outside the gene matches. In DNA form, the CDR3 reads TGTGCCAGTAGTATAGATGCGGCAGGGGGAACCTACGAGCAGTACTTC. Translating it yields CASSIDAAGGTYEQYF.

This clone was found once. The V and J genes are TRBV6-1 and TRBJ1-3; a possible D gene is TRBD1 (5 bases). This CDR3 is 14 amino acids long. The V and J ends lost 8 bases and 2 bases respectively, with 13 bases between them. The germline gives CDR1 MNHNS, CDR2 SASEGT. DNA for the CDR3: TGTGCCAGCGTTTCTGGGACTCCTGGAAACACCATATATTTT. This translates into CASVSGTPGNTIYF.

The chain has TRBV14 and TRBJ2-5, with D tentatively TRBD1 (5 bases). The J call may be mistaken, given a closer DNA end match to TRBJ2-7. Germline V gene lookup returns CDR1 SGHDN and CDR2 FVKESK. There are 14 residues in the CDR3. DNA for the CDR3: TGTGCCAGCAGCCAATTAGGGGCAATCTACGAGCAGTACTTC. It is translated as CASSQLGAIYEQYF.

The chain uses TRBV2 and TRBJ2-5; TRBD2 matches 11 bases. Germline loops: CDR1 SNHLY, CDR2 FYNNEI. J was trimmed by 3 bases and V by 8 bases; bases with no gene match: 8. CDR3 length equals 15 residues. The CDR3 nucleotides read TGTGCCAGCGGGGATAGCGGGGGGGAGAAAGAGACCCAGTACTTC. It specifies CASGDSGGEKETQYF.

V gene TRBV5-5 combines with J gene TRBJ2-1; 9 nucleotides align to TRBD1. V gave up 0 bases and J gave up 9 bases; unmatched junction bases: 7. The CDR3 is 15 residues long. Germline V gene data show CDR1 as SGHKS and CDR2 as YYEKEE (reference sequence). CDR3 residues: CASSLALRQGGEQFF. The CDR3 DNA is TGTGCCAGCAGCTTGGCCCTTAGACAGGGGGGTGAGCAGTTCTTC.

This sequence joins TRBV14 and TRBJ2-6; D is unresolved. Trimming took 3 bases from V and 4 from J, leaving 7 bases between them. Per the germline V gene, CDR1 is SGHDN and CDR2 is FVKESK. The CDR3 length is 14 residues. The DNA of the CDR3 is TGTGCCAGCAGCCACCCTGTAGGGGCCAACGTCCTGACTTTC. Protein: CASSHPVGANVLTF.

V is TRBV9 and J is TRBJ2-1; possible D gene TRBD1, 5 bases. V lost 2 bases and J lost 9, with 12 bases in between. The germline CDR1 and CDR2 sequences are SGDLS and YYNGEE. This CDR3 has 13 amino acids. CDR3 loop: CASSVDAGFEQFF. CDR3 sequence (DNA): TGTGCCAGCAGCGTGGACGCAGGGTTTGAGCAGTTCTTC.